This is a list of T cell receptor beta chains from one sample in a study of shared clonotypes between healthy human individuals. TCRdb's table, derived via immunoSEQ multiplex PCR, lists solely in-frame clones and lacks some. The repertoire has about half a million clones, about 78% of them found once; the top ten carry more than 10%. Sequencing was carried out using PBMCs. The receptor set was obtained from a woman in her 40s in good health. Some clones in this sample may be carry-over from other donors' samples. The CDR3 runs from the conserved cysteine through the conserved F or W. The D gene is left open where the match is weak. Clone sizes are given selectively: once, few, many, or a class where the clone is expanded.

TRBD2	TRBV5-1	14	-	TRBJ2-7	CASSSLAGTYEQYF	TGCGCCAGCAGCTCGCTAGCGGGAACCTACGAGCAGTACTTC
-	TRBV5-5	13	-	TRBJ1-1	CASSLRGHTEAFF	TGTGCCAGCAGCCTTCGGGGTCACACTGAAGCTTTCTTT
-	TRBV4-2	15	-	TRBJ1-2	CASSPDGFASYGYTF	TGTGCCAGCAGCCCCGACGGATTCGCTTCCTATGGCTACACCTTC
-	TRBV5-5	13	few	TRBJ1-5	CASSLASNQPQHF	TGTGCCAGCAGCTTGGCGTCAAATCAGCCCCAGCATTTT
TRBD1	TRBV5-1	16	-	TRBJ2-2	CASSLEGGQVTGELFF	TGCGCCAGCAGCTTGGAAGGGGGACAGGTGACCGGGGAGCTGTTTTTT
-	TRBV4-2	13	once	TRBJ1-2	CASSQVERGGYTF	TGTGCCAGCAGCCAAGTCGAACGGGGTGGCTACACCTTC
-	TRBV11-3	20	-	TRBJ1-5	CASSLADLYREWSGNQPQHF	TGTGCCAGCAGCTTAGCCGACCTTTACAGGGAATGGAGTGGGAATCAGCCCCAGCATTTT
TRBD2	TRBV4-2	16	-	TRBJ2-2	CASSPRLAGDTGELFF	TGTGCCAGCAGCCCCCGACTAGCGGGAGACACCGGGGAGCTGTTTTTT
-	TRBV30	13	-	TRBJ2-3	CAWSGISTDTQYF	TGTGCCTGGAGTGGGATTTCCACAGATACGCAGTATTTT
-	TRBV9	14	-	TRBJ1-1	CASSVEGAFTEAFF	TGTGCCAGCAGCGTAGAAGGGGCTTTTACTGAAGCTTTCTTT
TRBD1	TRBV6-5	13	-	TRBJ1-6	CAARDRAGSPLHF	TGTGCCGCACGGGACAGGGCTGGCTCACCCCTCCACTTT
-	TRBV19	13	-	TRBJ2-1	CASSIGGNNEQFF	TGTGCCAGTAGTATAGGGGGCAACAATGAGCAGTTCTTC
-	TRBV6-5	13	-	TRBJ2-1	CASSYQLDNEQFF	TGTGCCAGCAGTTATCAGTTAGACAATGAGCAGTTCTTC
TRBD1	TRBV7-6	14	once	TRBJ2-7	CASSTRDSSYEQYF	TGTGCCAGCAGTACTCGGGACAGCTCCTACGAGCAGTACTTC
TRBD2	TRBV7-2	15	-	TRBJ2-7	CASSPRLAGSYEQYF	TGTGCCAGCAGCCCCCGACTAGCGGGCTCCTACGAGCAGTACTTC
TRBD2	TRBV15	16	-	TRBJ2-7	CATSRGVAGGSYEQYF	TGTGCCACCAGCAGGGGGGTGGCGGGAGGCTCCTACGAGCAGTACTTC
-	TRBV10-3	17	-	TRBJ2-1	CAISDSPGTRHKEEQFF	TGTGCCATCAGTGATTCCCCCGGGACCCGTCACAAGGAGGAGCAGTTCTTC
TRBD1	TRBV10-1	17	-	TRBJ2-7	CASSESRWTGKDYEQYF	TGCGCCAGCAGTGAGTCCCGGTGGACAGGGAAGGACTACGAGCAGTACTTC
TRBD2	TRBV4-1	16	-	TRBJ2-7	CASSQGLAGVSYEQYF	TGCGCCAGCAGCCAAGGGCTAGCGGGAGTCTCCTACGAGCAGTACTTC
TRBD1	TRBV5-6	13	-	TRBJ1-1	CASSLADRAEAFF	TGTGCCAGCAGCTTGGCCGACAGGGCTGAAGCTTTCTTT
-	TRBV7-7	14	-	TRBJ1-4	CASSRGSTNEKLFF	TGTGCTAGCAGCCGTGGGTCAACTAATGAAAAACTGTTTTTT
-	TRBV6-1	14	-	TRBJ1-6	CANSGGGENSPLHF	TGTGCCAATAGCGGTGGAGGCGAAAATTCACCCCTCCACTTT
-	TRBV7-2	14	-	TRBJ2-1	CASSTRSDYNEQFF	TGTGCCAGCAGCACGAGGTCCGACTACAATGAGCAGTTCTTC
-	TRBV7-8	13	-	TRBJ2-1	CASSLGPYNEQFF	TGTGCCAGCAGCCTAGGACCCTACAATGAGCAGTTCTTC
-	TRBV29-1	12	-	TRBJ2-7	CSVEGSPYEQYF	TGCAGCGTTGAGGGCAGCCCCTACGAGCAGTACTTC
-	TRBV5-1	14	once	TRBJ2-7	CASSLDEGLGEQYF	TGCGCCAGCAGCTTGGACGAGGGGCTGGGGGAGCAGTACTTC
-	TRBV6-5	15	few	TRBJ1-1	CASSYSTGRVSEAFF	TGTGCCAGCAGTTACTCAACGGGGCGTGTCTCTGAAGCTTTCTTT
TRBD2	TRBV19	14	-	TRBJ2-1	CASRGSSLGDEQFF	TGTGCCAGTCGCGGGAGCTCCCTTGGAGATGAGCAGTTCTTC
TRBD2	TRBV28	15	-	TRBJ2-7	CASSPGTNLLYEQYF	TGTGCCAGCAGTCCCGGGACTAATCTTCTCTACGAGCAGTACTTC
TRBD2	TRBV7-9	16	-	TRBJ2-3	CASSASSSGSADTQYF	TGTGCCAGCAGCGCAAGTTCAAGCGGGAGTGCAGATACGCAGTATTTT
TRBD2	TRBV2	16	-	TRBJ2-3	CASSDGTSGTTDTQYF	TGTGCCAGCAGTGATGGGACTAGCGGGACCACAGATACGCAGTATTTT